This TCR beta chain derives from a study of blood T cell repertoires in COVID-19. CDR1 SGHVS and CDR2 FNYEAQ come from the germline V gene. CDR3 size: 13 residues. Between the trimmed V and J ends, which lost 4 bases and 8 bases, there was a span of 9 bases. One Seattle source followed patients from active infection through their disease course. Profiled with immunoSEQ multiplex PCR; TCRdb holds only in-frame clones, not every one. Of almost 350,000 clones detected, approximately 89% appear once; the ten largest clones hold over 3.5%. The TCR comes from a woman aged 55-75 years with COVID-19, enrolled during active disease. The source material was peripheral blood. The V and J genes are TRBV7-6 and TRBJ1-6; no definite D call. CDR3 region: CASSSQEYSPLHF. The DNA of the CDR3 is TGTGCCAGCAGCTCCCAGGAATATTCACCCCTCCACTTT.